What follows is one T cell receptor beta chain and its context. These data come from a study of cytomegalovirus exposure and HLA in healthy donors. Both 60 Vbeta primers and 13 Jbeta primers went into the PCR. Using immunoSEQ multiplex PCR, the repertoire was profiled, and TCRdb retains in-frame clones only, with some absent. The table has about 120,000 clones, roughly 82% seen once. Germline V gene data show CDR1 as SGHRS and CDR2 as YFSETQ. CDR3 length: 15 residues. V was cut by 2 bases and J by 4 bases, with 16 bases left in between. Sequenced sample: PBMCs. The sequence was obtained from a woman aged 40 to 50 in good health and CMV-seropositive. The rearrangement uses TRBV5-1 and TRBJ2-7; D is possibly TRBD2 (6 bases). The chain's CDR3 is CASSLVGGRSYEQYF. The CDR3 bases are TGCGCCAGCAGCTTAGTGGGGGGACGGAGTTACGAGCAGTACTTC.